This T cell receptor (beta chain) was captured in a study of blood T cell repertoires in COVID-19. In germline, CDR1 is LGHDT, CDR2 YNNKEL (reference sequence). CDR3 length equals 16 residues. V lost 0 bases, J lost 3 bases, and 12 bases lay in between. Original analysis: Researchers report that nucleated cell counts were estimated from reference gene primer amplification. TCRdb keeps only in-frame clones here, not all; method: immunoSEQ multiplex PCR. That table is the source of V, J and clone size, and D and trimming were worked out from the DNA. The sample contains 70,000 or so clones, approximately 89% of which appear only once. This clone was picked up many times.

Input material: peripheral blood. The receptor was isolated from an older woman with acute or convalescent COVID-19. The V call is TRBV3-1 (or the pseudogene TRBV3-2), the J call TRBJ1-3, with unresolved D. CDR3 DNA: TGTGCCAGCAGCCAAGATTTTAGCAGATATGGAAACACCATATATTTT. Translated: CASSQDFSRYGNTIYF.